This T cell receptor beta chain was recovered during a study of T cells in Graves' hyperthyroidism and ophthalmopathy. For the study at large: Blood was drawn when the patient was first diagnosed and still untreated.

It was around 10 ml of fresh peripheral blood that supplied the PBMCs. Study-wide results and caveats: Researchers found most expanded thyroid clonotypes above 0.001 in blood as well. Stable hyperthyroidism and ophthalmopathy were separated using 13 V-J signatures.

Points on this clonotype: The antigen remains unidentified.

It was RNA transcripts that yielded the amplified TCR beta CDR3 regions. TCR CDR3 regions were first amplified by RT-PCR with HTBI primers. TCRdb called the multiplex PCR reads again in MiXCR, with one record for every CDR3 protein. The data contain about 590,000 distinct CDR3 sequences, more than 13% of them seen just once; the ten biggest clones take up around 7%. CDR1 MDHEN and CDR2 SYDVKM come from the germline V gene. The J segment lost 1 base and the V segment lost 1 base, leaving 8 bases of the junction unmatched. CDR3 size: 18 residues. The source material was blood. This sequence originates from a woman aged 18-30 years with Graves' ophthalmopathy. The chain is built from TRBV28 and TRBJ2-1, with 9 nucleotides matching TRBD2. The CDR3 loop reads CASSLSASGARSYNEQFF. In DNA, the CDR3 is TGTGCCAGCAGTTTATCGGCTAGCGGGGCACGATCCTACAATGAGCAGTTCTTC.